Listed below are T cell receptor beta chains from one sample, sequenced in a study of T cell responses to AZD1222 COVID-19 vaccine. Profiled with immunoSEQ multiplex PCR; TCRdb holds only in-frame clones, not every one. Of around 91,000 clones listed, about 88% are singletons. Here the sequenced sample was peripheral blood, taken on day 0 of AZD1222 vaccination. Receptors were obtained from an adult in good health. Both conserved end residues are part of each CDR3. D genes are given only for firm matches. Clone size, where shown, is once, few, many, or a class for clones that have expanded.

v_gene	abundance	j_gene	d_gene	CDR3aa	CDR3nt
TRBV2	few	TRBJ1-3	TRBD1	CASSGRWTGAGNTIYF	TGTGCCAGCAGTGGGCGGTGGACAGGGGCTGGAAACACCATATATTTT
TRBV19	-	TRBJ2-7	-	CASSMWGGEQYF	TGTGCCAGTAGTATGTGGGGTGGCGAGCAGTACTTC
TRBV11-2	once	TRBJ2-3	-	CASSLDQARIDTQYF	TGTGCCAGCAGCTTAGATCAGGCTAGGATAGATACGCAGTATTTT
TRBV9	-	TRBJ2-3	TRBD2	CASSVESGGPNTQYF	TGTGCCAGCAGCGTAGAAAGCGGGGGACCCAATACGCAGTATTTT
TRBV6-2/TRBV6-3	-	TRBJ2-2	-	CASSYLRETNTGELFF	TGTGCCAGCAGTTACCTCAGGGAGACGAACACCGGGGAGCTGTTTTTT
TRBV19	-	TRBJ1-1	-	CASSIDGEWDTEAFF	TGTGCCAGTAGTATAGATGGTGAATGGGACACTGAAGCTTTCTTT
TRBV28	-	TRBJ1-2	-	CASSSPYGQLLNYGYTF	TGTGCCAGCAGTTCTCCTTACGGACAGCTTCTTAACTATGGCTACACCTTC
TRBV28	-	TRBJ2-7	-	CASRPQGHFYEQYF	TGTGCCAGCAGACCCCAGGGACACTTCTACGAGCAGTACTTC
TRBV5-1	-	TRBJ2-7	TRBD1	CASSWRTGIYEQYF	TGCGCCAGCAGCTGGAGGACAGGGATCTACGAGCAGTACTTC
TRBV5-1	once	TRBJ1-4	TRBD1	CASSFQGAEKLFF	TGCGCCAGCAGCTTCCAGGGGGCTGAAAAACTGTTTTTT
TRBV4-3	few	TRBJ2-7	-	CASSQEHQGGYEQYF	TGCGCCAGCAGCCAAGAGCACCAGGGGGGATACGAGCAGTACTTC
TRBV29-1	-	TRBJ2-1	TRBD2	CSVGTSGMNEQFF	TGCAGCGTGGGGACTAGCGGGATGAATGAGCAGTTCTTC
TRBV5-1	-	TRBJ1-4	-	CASSSPSANEKLFF	TGCGCCAGCAGCTCCCCTTCCGCTAATGAAAAACTGTTTTTT
TRBV6-2/TRBV6-3	-	TRBJ1-4	-	CASSRQFAPSPEKLFF	TGTGCCAGCAGCCGACAATTTGCCCCATCCCCTGAAAAACTGTTTTTT
TRBV6-5	-	TRBJ1-1	TRBD1	CASLTGAEPPEAFF	TGTGCCAGTTTGACAGGGGCGGAACCCCCCGAAGCTTTCTTT